The entry that follows covers one TCR beta chain sequence. Its antigen remains unidentified. Germline loops: CDR1 ENHRY, CDR2 SYGVKD. Trimming pared 4 bases from V and 2 bases from J, leaving 2 bases between. The length of the CDR3 is 12 residues. The record originates from a study of regulatory T cells in long-lasting Graves disease. Study background: The term persistent Graves' disease signified upward of 5 years on antithyroid drugs with positive TSH receptor antibodies. Findings and caveats of the study: Persistent disease favored TRBV28, TRBJ1-2 and TRBJ2-5. Persistent Graves' patients showed less TCR diversity than newly diagnosed patients showed.

Time point indicated: persistent/refractory GD, antithyroid drugs over 5 years with positive TRAb. Isolated PBMC RNA provided the starting material for the TCR library. In building TCR beta libraries, iRepertoire HTBI primers were used together with Arm-PCR of CDR3 regions. MiXCR was run by TCRdb on the multiplex PCR reads, yielding one entry per CDR3 protein. Counted here are roughly 430,000 distinct CDR3 sequences, under 25% occurring once; the ten biggest clones make up more than 13%. The sequence was collected from a female donor with Graves disease. This chain connects TRBV10-3 to TRBJ2-2, with D unclear. The source was peripheral blood mononuclear cells (PBMCs), collected when the disease was refractory, from a patient treated with antithyroid drugs. The CDR3 spells CAISGNTGELFF. In DNA form, the CDR3 reads TGTGCCATCAGTGGTAACACCGGGGAGCTGTTTTTT.